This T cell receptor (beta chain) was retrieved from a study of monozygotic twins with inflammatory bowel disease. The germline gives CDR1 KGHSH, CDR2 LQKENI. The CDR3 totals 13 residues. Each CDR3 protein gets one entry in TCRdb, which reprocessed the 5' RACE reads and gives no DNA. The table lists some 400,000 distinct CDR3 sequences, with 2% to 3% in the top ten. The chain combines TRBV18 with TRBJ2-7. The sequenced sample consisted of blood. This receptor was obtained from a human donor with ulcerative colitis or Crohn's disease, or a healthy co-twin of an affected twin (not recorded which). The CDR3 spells CASSPVRYYEQYF.